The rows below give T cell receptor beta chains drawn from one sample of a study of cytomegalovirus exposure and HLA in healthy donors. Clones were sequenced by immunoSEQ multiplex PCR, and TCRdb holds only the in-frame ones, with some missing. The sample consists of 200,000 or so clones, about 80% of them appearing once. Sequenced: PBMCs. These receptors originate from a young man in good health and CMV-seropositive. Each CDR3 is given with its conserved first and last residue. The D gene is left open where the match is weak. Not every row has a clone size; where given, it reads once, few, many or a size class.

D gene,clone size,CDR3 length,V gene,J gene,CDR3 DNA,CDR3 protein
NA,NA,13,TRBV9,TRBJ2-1,TGTGCCAGCAGCGTAAGCCCAACCAATGAGCAGTTCTTC,CASSVSPTNEQFF
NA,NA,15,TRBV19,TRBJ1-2,TGTGCCAGTAGTATACCCCGAGGTGGGAACTATGGCTACACCTTC,CASSIPRGGNYGYTF
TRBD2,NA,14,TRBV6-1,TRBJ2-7,TGTGCCAGCAGTGCGAGCGGGAGCGTTAGCGAGCAGTACTTC,CASSASGSVSEQYF
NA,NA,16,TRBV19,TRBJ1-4,TGTGCCAGTACCACTGGTCGCAGGGGCGACAATGAAAAACTGTTTTTT,CASTTGRRGDNEKLFF
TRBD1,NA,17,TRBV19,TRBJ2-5,TGTGCCAGTAGTACGGTCGGGACAGGGGGCTTACGCGAGACCCAGTACTTC,CASSTVGTGGLRETQYF
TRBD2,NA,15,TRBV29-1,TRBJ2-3,TGCAGCGTTGAACGGTGGACTAGCGTGGTGGATACGCAGTATTTT,CSVERWTSVVDTQYF
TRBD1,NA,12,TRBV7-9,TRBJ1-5,TGTGCCAGCAGCTACGGGGACAGGACGAGACATTTT,CASSYGDRTRHF
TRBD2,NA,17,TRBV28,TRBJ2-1,TGTGCCAGCAGTTTATTGACGGGACTAGCGGGACCTGGTGAGCAGTTCTTC,CASSLLTGLAGPGEQFF
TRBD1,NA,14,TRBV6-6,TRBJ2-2,TGTGCCAGCAGTTACGGGACAGGGGCCGGGGAGCTGTTTTTT,CASSYGTGAGELFF
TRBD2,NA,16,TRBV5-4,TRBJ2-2,TGTGCCAGCAGCGCCGGGACTAGCGGGAGTAGGGGGGAGCTGTTTTTT,CASSAGTSGSRGELFF
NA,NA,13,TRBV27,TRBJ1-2,TGTGCCAGCAGACCACAGGGTGGCTATGGCTACACCTTC,CASRPQGGYGYTF
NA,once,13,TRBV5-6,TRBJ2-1,TGTGCCAGCACCAGGGCCGGGTACAATGAGCAGTTCTTC,CASTRAGYNEQFF
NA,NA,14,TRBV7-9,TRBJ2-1,TGTGCCAGCAGCTTAGCTCCCCCTATCAATGAGCAGTTCTTC,CASSLAPPINEQFF
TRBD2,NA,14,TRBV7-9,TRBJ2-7,TGTGCCAGCAGTTTTAGCGGGAGGGCCTACGAGCAGTACTTC,CASSFSGRAYEQYF
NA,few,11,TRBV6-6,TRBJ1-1,TGTGCCAGCAGTTACCCAGGGGTAGCTTTCTTT,CASSYPGVAFF
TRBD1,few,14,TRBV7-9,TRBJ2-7,TGTGCCAGCAGCCCGGGACAGAGGACCTACGAGCAGTACTTC,CASSPGQRTYEQYF
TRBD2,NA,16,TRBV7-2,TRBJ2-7,TGTGCCAGCAGCTTAGCGGGACTAGCGGGAAGGGACGAGCAGTACTTC,CASSLAGLAGRDEQYF
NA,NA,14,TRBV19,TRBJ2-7,TGTGCCAGTAGTATGACGGGACACATCTACGAGCAGTACTTC,CASSMTGHIYEQYF
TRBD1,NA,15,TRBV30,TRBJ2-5,TGTGCCTGGAGTACTGACAGGGTCCGCCAAGAGACCCAGTACTTC,CAWSTDRVRQETQYF
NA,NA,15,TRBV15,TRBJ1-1,TGTGCCACCAGCCGACCGACTAGGCAGAACACTGAAGCTTTCTTT,CATSRPTRQNTEAFF
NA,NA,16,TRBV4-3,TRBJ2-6,TGCGCCAGCAGCCTAGCATCGAGGCCTGGGGCCAACGTCCTGACTTTC,CASSLASRPGANVLTF
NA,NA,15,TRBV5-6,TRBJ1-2,TGTGCCAGCAGCTTGGTTGGGCAGAAGTCCTACGGCTACACCTTC,CASSLVGQKSYGYTF
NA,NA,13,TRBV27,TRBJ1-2,TGTGCCAGCAGTTTCCATACCTCGGGGAGCTACACCTTC,CASSFHTSGSYTF
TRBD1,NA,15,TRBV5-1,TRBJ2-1,TGCGCCAGCAGCTTTGGTGGACAGGGGCCACATGAGCAGTTCTTC,CASSFGGQGPHEQFF
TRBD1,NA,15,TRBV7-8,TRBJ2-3,TGTGCCAGCAGTCCTGCGGGACAGGGAACAGATACGCAGTATTTT,CASSPAGQGTDTQYF
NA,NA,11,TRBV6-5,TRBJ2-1,TGTGCCAGCAGTTCCGTCGGTGAGCAGTTCTTC,CASSSVGEQFF
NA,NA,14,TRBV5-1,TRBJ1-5,TGCGCCAGCAGCCTCACAGGGTTTGAGGAGCCCCAGCATTTT,CASSLTGFEEPQHF
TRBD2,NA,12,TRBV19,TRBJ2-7,TGTGCCAGTAGTATCAAGCGGGAGGTCCAGTACTTC,CASSIKREVQYF
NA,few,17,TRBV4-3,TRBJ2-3,TGCGCCAGCAGCCGAAACCTCGGCGGGACAGGCACAGATACGCAGTATTTT,CASSRNLGGTGTDTQYF
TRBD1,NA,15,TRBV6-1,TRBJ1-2,TGTGCCAGCAGTGGAGATACAGGGGGTTGGGATGGCTACACCTTC,CASSGDTGGWDGYTF
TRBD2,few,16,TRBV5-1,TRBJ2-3,TGCGCCAGCAGAGAAGGGACTAGCGGGTCCACAGATACGCAGTATTTT,CASREGTSGSTDTQYF
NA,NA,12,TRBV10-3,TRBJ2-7,TGTGCCATCAGCCCGAAGGGGGTCGAGCAGTACTTC,CAISPKGVEQYF
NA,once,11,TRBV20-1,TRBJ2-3,TGCAGTGCCCGGTCTGTTGATACGCAGTATTTT,CSARSVDTQYF
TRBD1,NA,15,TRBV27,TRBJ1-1,TGTGCCAGCACGCCTCAGGGGGCTCTAAGCACTGAAGCTTTCTTT,CASTPQGALSTEAFF
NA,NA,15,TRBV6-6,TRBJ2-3,TGTGCCAGCAGAACAATCAGGGATGGCACAGATACGCAGTATTTT,CASRTIRDGTDTQYF
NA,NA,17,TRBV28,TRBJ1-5,TGTGCCAGCAGCCCCGGGTCCGGTCTCCGAGGGAATCAGCCCCAGCATTTT,CASSPGSGLRGNQPQHF
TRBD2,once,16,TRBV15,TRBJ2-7,TGTGCCAAAGGCGGGACTAGCGGGCAAATCTCCTACGAGCAGTACTTC,CAKGGTSGQISYEQYF
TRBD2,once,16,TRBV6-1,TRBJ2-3,TGTGCCAGCAGTGTCAGTGGACTAGCGGGAGGAGATACGCAGTATTTT,CASSVSGLAGGDTQYF
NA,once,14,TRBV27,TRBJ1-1,TGTGCCAGCAGTTTAAACGGGGGGAACACTGAAGCTTTCTTT,CASSLNGGNTEAFF
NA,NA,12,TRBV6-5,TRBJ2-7,TGTGCCAGCAGCCCTTCCCCTCGGGAGCAGTACTTC,CASSPSPREQYF
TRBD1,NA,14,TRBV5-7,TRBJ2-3,TGTGCCAGCAGCCTCGGACAGGGGGCAGATACGCAGTATTTT,CASSLGQGADTQYF
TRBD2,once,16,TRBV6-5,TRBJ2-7,TGTGCCAGCAGTTACAAGCGGGAGGGGTTGAAGAACGAGCAGTACTTC,CASSYKREGLKNEQYF
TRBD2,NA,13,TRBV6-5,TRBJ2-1,TGTGCCAGCAGTTTAGCGGGAGGGCCCGGACAGTTCTTC,CASSLAGGPGQFF
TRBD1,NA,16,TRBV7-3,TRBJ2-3,TGTGCCAGCAGCCTAGGGGGACAGGGGGCGCGAGATACGCAGTATTTT,CASSLGGQGARDTQYF
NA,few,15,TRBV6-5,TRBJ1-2,TGTGCCAGCACCAGCTCTGGAGCCTCTAACTATGGCTACACCTTC,CASTSSGASNYGYTF
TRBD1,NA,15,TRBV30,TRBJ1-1,TGTGCCTGGAGTCTGGATACAGGGGGCTACACTGAAGCTTTCTTT,CAWSLDTGGYTEAFF
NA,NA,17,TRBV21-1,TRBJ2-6,TGTGCCAGCAGCTCCCCAGCCGAGGGTTCTGGGGCCAACGTCCTGACTTTC,CASSSPAEGSGANVLTF
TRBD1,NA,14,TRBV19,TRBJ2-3,TGTGCCAGTAGTATGGGGGACAGGATGGATACGCAGTATTTT,CASSMGDRMDTQYF
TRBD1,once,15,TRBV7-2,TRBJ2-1,TGTGCCAGCAGCACCAGACAGGGTGAATACAATGAGCAGTTCTTC,CASSTRQGEYNEQFF
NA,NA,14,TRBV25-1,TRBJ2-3,TGTGCCAGCCGAAGACAGTCGGGCACAGATACGCAGTATTTT,CASRRQSGTDTQYF
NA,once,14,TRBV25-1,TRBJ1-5,TGTGCCAGCAGTGTTGCGGGTGCGAGCCAGCCCCAGCATTTT,CASSVAGASQPQHF
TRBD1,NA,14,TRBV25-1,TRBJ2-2,TGTGCCAGCAACGACAGGGTGGACACCGGGGAGCTGTTTTTT,CASNDRVDTGELFF
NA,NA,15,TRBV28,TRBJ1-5,TGTGCCAGCAGTCAACCTATCGGGAGCAATCAGCCCCAGCATTTT,CASSQPIGSNQPQHF
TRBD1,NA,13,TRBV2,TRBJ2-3,TGTGCCAGCAGTTCTAGACAGGGCCCCCTCTCGTATTTT,CASSSRQGPLSYF
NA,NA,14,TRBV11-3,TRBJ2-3,TGTGCCAGCAGCTTAGGTCCTTCAGCAGATACGCAGTATTTT,CASSLGPSADTQYF
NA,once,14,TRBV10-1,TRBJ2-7,TGCGCCAGCACCTGGACAGAACAGAACCACGAGCAGTACTTC,CASTWTEQNHEQYF
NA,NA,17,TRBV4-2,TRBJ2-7,TGTGCCAGCAGCCAAGAATCTATGGGGGCACCTTCCTACGAGCAGTACTTC,CASSQESMGAPSYEQYF